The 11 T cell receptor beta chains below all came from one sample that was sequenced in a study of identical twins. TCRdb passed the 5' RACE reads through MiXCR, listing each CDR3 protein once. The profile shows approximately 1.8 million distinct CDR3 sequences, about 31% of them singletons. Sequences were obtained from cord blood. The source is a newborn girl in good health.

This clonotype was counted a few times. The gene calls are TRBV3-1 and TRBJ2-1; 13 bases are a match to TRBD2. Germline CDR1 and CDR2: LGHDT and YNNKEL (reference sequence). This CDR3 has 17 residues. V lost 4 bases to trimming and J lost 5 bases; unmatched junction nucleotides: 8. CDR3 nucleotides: TGTGCCAGCAGCCCCTTCGGACTAGCGGGGGCCCACAATGAGCAGTTCTTC. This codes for CASSPFGLAGAHNEQFF.

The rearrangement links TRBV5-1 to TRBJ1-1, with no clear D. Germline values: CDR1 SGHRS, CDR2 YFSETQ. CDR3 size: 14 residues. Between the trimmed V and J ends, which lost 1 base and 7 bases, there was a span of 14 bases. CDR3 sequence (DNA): TGCGCCAGCAGCTTGTCTTTAGGGCAAAATGAAGCTTTCTTT. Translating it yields CASSLSLGQNEAFF. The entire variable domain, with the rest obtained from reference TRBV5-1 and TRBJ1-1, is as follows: KAGVTQTPRYLIKTRGQQVTLSCSPISGHRSVSWYQQTPGQGLQFLFEYFSETQRNKGNFPGRFSGRQFSNSRSEMNVSTLELGDSALYLCASSLSLGQNEAFFGQGTRLTVV.

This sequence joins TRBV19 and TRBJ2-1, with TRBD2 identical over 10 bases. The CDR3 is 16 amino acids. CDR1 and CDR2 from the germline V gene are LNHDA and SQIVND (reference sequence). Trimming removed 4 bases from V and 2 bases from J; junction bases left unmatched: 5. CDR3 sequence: CASSNYSGGPYNEQFF. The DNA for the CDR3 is TGTGCCAGTAGTAACTATAGCGGGGGGCCCTACAATGAGCAGTTCTTC.

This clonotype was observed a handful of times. CDR3 coding DNA: TGCAGTGCTAGTCGACAGCCGAACACCGGGGAGCTGTTTTTT. Its protein product is CSASRQPNTGELFF. The chain combines TRBV20-1 with TRBJ2-2; weak D call: TRBD1 (5 bases). V gave up 3 bases and J gave up 0 bases, with 8 bases separating them. Germline V CDR1 and CDR2: DFQATT, SNEGSKA (reference sequence). The CDR3 length is 14 residues.

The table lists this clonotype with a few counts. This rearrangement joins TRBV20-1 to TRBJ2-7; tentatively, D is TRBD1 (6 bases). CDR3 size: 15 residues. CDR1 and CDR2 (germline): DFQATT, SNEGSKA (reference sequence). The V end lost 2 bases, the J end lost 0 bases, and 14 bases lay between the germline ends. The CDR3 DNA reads TGCAGTGCTAGAAAGAGCTCGGACAGCTCCTACGAGCAGTACTTC. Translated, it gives CSARKSSDSSYEQYF.

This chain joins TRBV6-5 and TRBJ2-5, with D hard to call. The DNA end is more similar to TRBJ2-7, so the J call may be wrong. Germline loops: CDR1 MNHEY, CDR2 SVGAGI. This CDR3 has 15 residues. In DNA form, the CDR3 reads TGTGCCAGCAGTTACAGGATCGTCCCCCGCTACGAGCAGTACTTC. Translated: CASSYRIVPRYEQYF.

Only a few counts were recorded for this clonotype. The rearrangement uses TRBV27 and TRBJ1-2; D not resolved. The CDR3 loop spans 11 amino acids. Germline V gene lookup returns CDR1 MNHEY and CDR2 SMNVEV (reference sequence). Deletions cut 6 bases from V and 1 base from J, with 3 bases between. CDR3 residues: CASRNNYGYTF. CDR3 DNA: TGTGCCAGCAGGAATAACTATGGCTACACCTTC.

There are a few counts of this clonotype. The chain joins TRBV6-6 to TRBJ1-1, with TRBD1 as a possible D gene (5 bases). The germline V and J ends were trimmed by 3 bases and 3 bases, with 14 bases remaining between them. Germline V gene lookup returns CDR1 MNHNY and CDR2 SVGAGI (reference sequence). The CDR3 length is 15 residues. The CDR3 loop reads CASSYSRGLDTEAFF. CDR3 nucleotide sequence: TGTGCCAGCAGTTATTCTAGGGGTTTGGACACTGAAGCTTTCTTT.

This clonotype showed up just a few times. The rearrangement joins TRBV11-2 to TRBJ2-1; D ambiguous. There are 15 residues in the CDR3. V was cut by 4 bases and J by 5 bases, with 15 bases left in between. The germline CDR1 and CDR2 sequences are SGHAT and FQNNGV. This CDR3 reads CASSSIGLGHNEQFF. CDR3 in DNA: TGTGCCAGCAGCTCTATCGGGCTTGGCCACAATGAGCAGTTCTTC.

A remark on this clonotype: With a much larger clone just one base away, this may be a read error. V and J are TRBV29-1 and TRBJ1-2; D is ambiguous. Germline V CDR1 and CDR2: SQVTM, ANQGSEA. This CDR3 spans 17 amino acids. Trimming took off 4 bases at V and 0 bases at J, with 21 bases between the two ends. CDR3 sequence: CSVGVWHLGEANYGYTF. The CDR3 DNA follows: TGCAGCGTTGGGGTCTGGCACCTCGGAGAAGCTAACTATGGCTACACCTTC.

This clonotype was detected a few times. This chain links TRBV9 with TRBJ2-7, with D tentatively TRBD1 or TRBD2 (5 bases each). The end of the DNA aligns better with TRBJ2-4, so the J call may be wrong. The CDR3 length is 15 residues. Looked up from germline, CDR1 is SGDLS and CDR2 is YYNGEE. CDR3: CASSVGGSRDNIQYF. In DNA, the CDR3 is TGTGCCAGCAGCGTAGGGGGGTCAAGGGATAACATTCAGTACTTC.